A single sample is the source of the 11 T cell receptor beta chains below, sequenced in a study of cytomegalovirus exposure and HLA in healthy donors. Primers: 60 Vbeta forward and 13 Jbeta reverse. Only in-frame clones appear in the TCRdb table, and some are missing; sequencing was by immunoSEQ multiplex PCR. The table shows roughly 140,000 clones, with around 80% occurring only once. Sequences were obtained from PBMCs. The receptors come from a young man in good health and CMV-seropositive.

This clone has a single count. The J gene is TRBJ1-4, the V gene TRBV9, with unresolved D. The CDR3 runs 15 residues. Germline loops: CDR1 SGDLS, CDR2 YYNGEE. Trimming cost V 3 bases and J 0 bases, with 9 bases left between them. CDR3 sequence reads: CASSAGFSTNEKLFF. As DNA, the CDR3 is TGTGCCAGCAGCGCAGGATTTTCAACTAATGAAAAACTGTTTTTT.

This clone came up a few times. The chain recombines TRBV12-5 with TRBJ2-1; TRBD2 matches 13 bases. V was pared by 6 bases and J by 0 bases, with 5 bases of the junction left unmatched. The CDR3 contains 17 residues. CDR1 and CDR2 from the germline V gene are LGHNT and FRNRAP. CDR3 sequence: CASGSGLAGSSYNEQFF. DNA for the CDR3: TGTGCTAGTGGCTCGGGACTAGCGGGGAGCTCCTACAATGAGCAGTTCTTC.

The chain employs TRBV7-8 and TRBJ1-5; D is perhaps TRBD1 (6 bases). The CDR3 loop spans 16 amino acids. Deletions cut 1 base from V and 4 bases from J, with 14 bases between. Germline V lookup: CDR1 SGHVS, CDR2 FQNEAQ. CDR3 residues: CASSLGPGTLNQPQHF. The CDR3 DNA is TGTGCCAGCAGCTTAGGTCCAGGGACACTAAATCAGCCCCAGCATTTT.

The chain recombines TRBV2 with TRBJ1-5; 7 positions match TRBD1. CDR1 and CDR2 (germline): SNHLY, FYNNEI. The J segment lost 10 bases and the V segment lost 8 bases, leaving 8 bases of the junction unmatched. CDR3 length: 12 residues. The CDR3 coding sequence is TGTGCCAGCTTCGGACAGGAAGGTCCCCAGCATTTT. This sequence encodes CASFGQEGPQHF.

The CDR3 DNA is TGTGCCAGCAGCTCCACAACAGGAGTAGCTTTCTTT. It is translated as CASSSTTGVAFF. This chain joins TRBV11-2 and TRBJ1-1; tentative D call: TRBD1 (5 bases). The CDR3 consists of 12 residues. With 4 bases removed from V and 10 bases from J, the gap between germline ends came to 13 bases. Per germline, CDR1 SGHAT and CDR2 FQNNGV.

The chain uses TRBV30 and TRBJ1-5; D gene unclear. The CDR3 length is 18 residues. Germline CDR1 GTSNPN, CDR2 SVGIG (reference sequence). The V end lost 3 bases, the J end lost 3 bases, and 24 bases lay between the germline ends. CDR3 amino acids: CAWRSGGIRAPPNQPQHF. The CDR3 nucleotides read TGTGCCTGGAGATCCGGAGGGATTCGGGCCCCCCCCAATCAGCCCCAGCATTTT.

The chain recombines TRBV5-6 with TRBJ1-1; the match to TRBD1 covers 7 bases. The CDR3 totals 16 residues. Germline CDR1 SGHDT, CDR2 YYEEEE. Trimming cost V 2 bases and J 1 base; bases outside gene matches: 8. CDR3 sequence: CASSFFGTAWNTEAFF. The DNA for the CDR3 is TGTGCCAGCAGCTTCTTCGGGACAGCCTGGAACACTGAAGCTTTCTTT.

This chain links TRBV19 with TRBJ1-5; perhaps TRBD1 as D (5 bases). The germline gives CDR1 LNHDA, CDR2 SQIVND (reference sequence). There are 12 residues in the CDR3. V was pared by 5 bases and J by 9 bases, with 11 bases between. The CDR3 DNA reads TGTGCCAGTAGTGCGGGGGTTGGGCCCCAGCATTTT. As protein: CASSAGVGPQHF.

The chain carries TRBV7-9 and TRBJ1-1; 7 positions match TRBD1. The length of the CDR3 is 11 residues. In germline, CDR1 is SEHNR, CDR2 FQNEAQ (reference sequence). Trimming cost V 3 bases and J 8 bases; bases outside gene matches: 0. The CDR3 sequence: CASSLDREAFF. CDR3 DNA: TGTGCCAGCAGCTTGGACAGGGAAGCTTTCTTT.

The chain recombines TRBV6-4 with TRBJ2-1; 8 bases align to TRBD2. Trimming took 0 bases from V and 10 from J; bases not matched to a gene: 11. In germline, CDR1 is MRHNA, CDR2 SNTAGT. This CDR3 spans 16 amino acids. CDR3 amino acids: CASSDSARRSGGEQFF. Here the CDR3 DNA reads TGTGCCAGCAGTGACTCGGCCCGAAGGTCGGGAGGGGAGCAGTTCTTC.

This sequence joins TRBV15 and TRBJ1-3, with D possibly matching TRBD1 (6 bases). The CDR3 length is 13 residues. Deletions cut 6 bases from V and 3 bases from J, with 9 bases between. CDR1 is LNHNV, CDR2 YYDKDF, per germline (reference sequence). In nucleotides, the CDR3 is TGTGCCACCAGTCGACAGGTTGGAAACACCATATATTTT. Its translation: CATSRQVGNTIYF.